This T cell receptor beta chain was sequenced for a study of blood T cell repertoires in COVID-19. CDR3 length: 14 amino acids. Germline trimming cut 5 bases from V and 4 bases from J; bases unmatched to any gene: 5. From germline, CDR1 is PRHDT and CDR2 FYEKMQ (reference sequence). In the authors' methods: Reference gene primer amplification in the assay estimated nucleated cell counts. Assay: immunoSEQ multiplex PCR; the TCRdb copy retains only in-frame clones and omits some. D and trimming were read from the DNA, whereas the V and J calls and clone size are those reported in that table. The table shows 70,000 to 100,000 clones, with 88% occurring only once.

The rearrangement uses TRBV13 and TRBJ2-5; 9 nucleotides match TRBD1. Specimen: peripheral blood. The TCR originated in a woman aged 80 or over with active COVID-19. For the CDR3, the DNA is TGTGCCAGCAGCGAGGACAGGGGAAGAGAGACCCAGTACTTC. Residues: CASSEDRGRETQYF.